Here is one T cell receptor beta chain with its context. The sample comes from a study of control samples from healthy donors and cancer patients. Libraries were prepared by immunoSEQ multiplex PCR; TCRdb keeps only in-frame clonotypes and omits some of them. The table lists approximately 170,000 clones, roughly 93% of them singletons, with about 4% in the top ten. Germline V CDR1 and CDR2: MGHDK, SYGVNS. The trim removed 8 bases at V and 2 bases at J, leaving 5 bases unmatched. The CDR3 is 13 residues long. The chain recombines TRBV25-1 with TRBJ2-7, with 8 bases lining up with TRBD1. This receptor was identified in a woman between 55 and 75 years old in good health. Sequencing was done on a sample of blood. The CDR3 bases are TGTGCCAGCGGGAACAGGGGGACCTACGAGCAGTACTTC. Amino acids: CASGNRGTYEQYF.